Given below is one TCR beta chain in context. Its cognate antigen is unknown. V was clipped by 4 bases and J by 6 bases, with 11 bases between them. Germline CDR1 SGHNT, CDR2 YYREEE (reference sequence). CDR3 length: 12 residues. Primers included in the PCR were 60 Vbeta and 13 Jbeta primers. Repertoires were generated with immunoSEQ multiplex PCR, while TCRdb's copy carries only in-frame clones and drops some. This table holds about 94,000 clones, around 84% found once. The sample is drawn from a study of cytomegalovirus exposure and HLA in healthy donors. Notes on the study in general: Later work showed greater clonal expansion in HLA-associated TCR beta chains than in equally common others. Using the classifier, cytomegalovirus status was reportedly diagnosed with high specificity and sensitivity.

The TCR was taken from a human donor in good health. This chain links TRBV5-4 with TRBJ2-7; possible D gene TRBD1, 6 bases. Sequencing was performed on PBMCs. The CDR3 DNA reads TGTGCCAGCAGCCTGGGGGCCGGCGAGCAGTACTTC. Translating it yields CASSLGAGEQYF. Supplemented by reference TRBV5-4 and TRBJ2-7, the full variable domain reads ETGVTQSPTHLIKTRGQQVTLRCSSQSGHNTVSWYQQALGQGPQFIFQYYREEENGRGNFPPRFSGLQFPNYSSELNVNALELDDSALYLCASSLGAGEQYFGPGTRLTVT.